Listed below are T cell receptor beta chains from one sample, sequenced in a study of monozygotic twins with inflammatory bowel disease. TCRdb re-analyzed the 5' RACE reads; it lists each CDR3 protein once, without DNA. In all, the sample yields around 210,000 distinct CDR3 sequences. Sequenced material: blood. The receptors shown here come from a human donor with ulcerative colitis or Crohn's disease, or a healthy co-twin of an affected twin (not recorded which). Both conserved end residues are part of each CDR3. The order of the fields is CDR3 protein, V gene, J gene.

cdr3_aa: CATDDRGDTQYF
v_call: TRBV19
j_call: TRBJ2-3

cdr3_aa: CASKPGTGVPNEQFF
v_call: TRBV28
j_call: TRBJ2-1

cdr3_aa: CASSHNSGGLTDTQYF
v_call: TRBV3-1
j_call: TRBJ2-3

cdr3_aa: CASSPNNGIQYF
v_call: TRBV12-3/TRBV12-4
j_call: TRBJ2-4

cdr3_aa: CSVLSVGEQYF
v_call: TRBV29-1
j_call: TRBJ2-7

cdr3_aa: CASSDVQGAGDTQYF
v_call: TRBV2
j_call: TRBJ2-3

cdr3_aa: CASSFEGLAGKETQYF
v_call: TRBV7-2
j_call: TRBJ2-5

cdr3_aa: CASSSGQARNQPQHF
v_call: TRBV27
j_call: TRBJ1-5

cdr3_aa: CATSSGGWSNQPQHF
v_call: TRBV24-1
j_call: TRBJ1-5

cdr3_aa: CASSLSTGHGQPQHF
v_call: TRBV27
j_call: TRBJ1-5

cdr3_aa: CAARDSVEETQYF
v_call: TRBV30
j_call: TRBJ2-5

cdr3_aa: CASSHYQGLEAFF
v_call: TRBV25-1
j_call: TRBJ1-1

cdr3_aa: CSVLQVEPYGYTF
v_call: TRBV29-1
j_call: TRBJ1-2

cdr3_aa: CASSELEPQHF
v_call: TRBV6-1
j_call: TRBJ1-5

cdr3_aa: CASSYTGSSDTQYF
v_call: TRBV5-1
j_call: TRBJ2-3

cdr3_aa: CASSPDPGLAGVYEQYF
v_call: TRBV5-6
j_call: TRBJ2-7

cdr3_aa: CSVDSTDGGLFF
v_call: TRBV29-1
j_call: TRBJ2-2

cdr3_aa: CASSNRDSSSYEQYF
v_call: TRBV9
j_call: TRBJ2-7

cdr3_aa: CASSLEWGTGNTIYF
v_call: TRBV7-2
j_call: TRBJ1-3

cdr3_aa: CASSWRTGRYEQYF
v_call: TRBV6-2/TRBV6-3
j_call: TRBJ2-7

cdr3_aa: CASSVAPNTGELFF
v_call: TRBV9
j_call: TRBJ2-2

cdr3_aa: CASSQGLAGIPDTQYF
v_call: TRBV7-3
j_call: TRBJ2-3

cdr3_aa: CASSADRDQPQHF
v_call: TRBV2
j_call: TRBJ1-5

cdr3_aa: CSAHELALSGANVLTF
v_call: TRBV20-1
j_call: TRBJ2-6

cdr3_aa: CASSSGQISNEQFF
v_call: TRBV7-2
j_call: TRBJ2-1

cdr3_aa: CASSLSAGAGNTEAFF
v_call: TRBV28
j_call: TRBJ1-1

cdr3_aa: CASSFSLNGAFF
v_call: TRBV7-9
j_call: TRBJ1-1

cdr3_aa: CAGKSGVNTGELFF
v_call: TRBV7-9
j_call: TRBJ2-2

cdr3_aa: CASSLGRGMFNEQFF
v_call: TRBV11-3
j_call: TRBJ2-1

cdr3_aa: CAVGSLFTDTQYF
v_call: TRBV6-5
j_call: TRBJ2-3

cdr3_aa: CASSSLTGGRGYTF
v_call: TRBV6-5
j_call: TRBJ1-2

cdr3_aa: CASSLEISYEQYF
v_call: TRBV12-3/TRBV12-4
j_call: TRBJ2-7

cdr3_aa: CASSQDGSWGYTF
v_call: TRBV5-1
j_call: TRBJ1-2

cdr3_aa: CSVGLPGELFF
v_call: TRBV29-1
j_call: TRBJ2-2

cdr3_aa: CSVVRQQTDTQYF
v_call: TRBV29-1
j_call: TRBJ2-3

cdr3_aa: CASSDPLHYGYTF
v_call: TRBV23-1
j_call: TRBJ1-2

cdr3_aa: CASSNNLGSFSYEQYF
v_call: TRBV5-1
j_call: TRBJ2-7

cdr3_aa: CASSNRGLNQPQHF
v_call: TRBV12-3/TRBV12-4
j_call: TRBJ1-5

cdr3_aa: CASSSFSFAGLYGYTF
v_call: TRBV12-3/TRBV12-4
j_call: TRBJ1-2

cdr3_aa: CASSPLPGGVEDTQYF
v_call: TRBV3-1
j_call: TRBJ2-3

cdr3_aa: CASTLQGNYGYTF
v_call: TRBV2
j_call: TRBJ1-2

cdr3_aa: CASSGSRTGVNTEAFF
v_call: TRBV19
j_call: TRBJ1-1

cdr3_aa: CSAREGLTFYGYTF
v_call: TRBV20-1
j_call: TRBJ1-2

cdr3_aa: CASSSFAVEQFF
v_call: TRBV11-2
j_call: TRBJ2-1

cdr3_aa: CASSFVGGTGTEAFF
v_call: TRBV6-5
j_call: TRBJ1-1

cdr3_aa: CASSFGHGTGIDTEAFF
v_call: TRBV5-1
j_call: TRBJ1-1

cdr3_aa: CASSFGSVAAEQYF
v_call: TRBV5-1
j_call: TRBJ2-7

cdr3_aa: CASSRAGRGGYTF
v_call: TRBV12-3/TRBV12-4
j_call: TRBJ1-2

cdr3_aa: CASSLVGGPNTGELFF
v_call: TRBV12-3/TRBV12-4
j_call: TRBJ2-2

cdr3_aa: CASSFSGSIYEKLFF
v_call: TRBV12-3/TRBV12-4
j_call: TRBJ1-4

cdr3_aa: CASSRPLVASSYEQYF
v_call: TRBV12-3/TRBV12-4
j_call: TRBJ2-7

cdr3_aa: CASTSSPVSGNTIYF
v_call: TRBV12-3/TRBV12-4
j_call: TRBJ1-3

cdr3_aa: CASHGGSIQGQYF
v_call: TRBV6-1
j_call: TRBJ2-7

cdr3_aa: CASNISPGYGYTF
v_call: TRBV12-3/TRBV12-4
j_call: TRBJ1-2

cdr3_aa: CASRLTSGKGYNEQFF
v_call: TRBV4-1
j_call: TRBJ2-1

cdr3_aa: CASSLGRVAYNEQFF
v_call: TRBV7-2
j_call: TRBJ2-1

cdr3_aa: CASRDRLVGSYEQYF
v_call: TRBV6-2/TRBV6-3
j_call: TRBJ2-7

cdr3_aa: CASSLGGNNQPQHF
v_call: TRBV7-9
j_call: TRBJ1-5

cdr3_aa: CASSFDSGYSVQETQYF
v_call: TRBV12-3/TRBV12-4
j_call: TRBJ2-5

cdr3_aa: CASSLFLNEQFF
v_call: TRBV3-1
j_call: TRBJ2-1